The 18 T cell receptor beta chains given below trace back to one sample, sequenced in a study of T cell responses to AZD1222 COVID-19 vaccine (dated by TCRdb to the early 2020s). The time point label here, explained by the study, means: about 28 days (+/-7) after the second vaccine dose. What this sample's treatment or condition label stands for: meningococcal conjugate vaccine given as trial control. Library method: the immunoSEQ multiplex PCR assay. The source is immuneACCESS, and TCRdb retained only in-frame sequences with V and J called. Part of the clones is not carried over; for the studies checked, unresolved V genes explain less than half of this, and the remainder is unexplained. The sample profile shows 210,000 or so clones; less than 95% of them were found once. Around 1.7% of the sample is taken by the ten largest. Sequencing was performed on peripheral blood, taken 28 days after the second dose of the MenACWY control vaccine. These receptors originate from an adult who received the MenACWY meningococcal vaccine as a control.

The rearrangement links TRBV30 to TRBJ2-5; either TRBD1 or TRBD2 may supply D (5 bases each). Germline V CDR1 and CDR2: GTSNPN, SVGIG (reference sequence). The length of the CDR3 is 12 residues. Trimming removed 8 bases from V and 3 bases from J, with 13 bases in between. CDR3 DNA sequence: TGTGCCATTGGGACCGGTGAAGAGACCCAGTACTTC. This gives the protein CAIGTGEETQYF.

The chain has TRBV6-5 and TRBJ2-3; 9 bases are shared with TRBD2. In germline, CDR1 is MNHEY, CDR2 SVGAGI. This CDR3 has 16 residues. J gave up 0 bases and V 4 bases, and 5 bases lay outside the gene matches. CDR3: CASSSASGISTDTQYF. The CDR3 DNA is TGTGCCAGCAGTTCGGCTAGCGGGATCAGCACAGATACGCAGTATTTT.

The chain employs TRBV4-2 and TRBJ1-2; D not certain. The germline gives CDR1 LGHNA, CDR2 YNFKEQ. The length of the CDR3 is 16 residues. V was clipped by 0 bases and J by 8 bases, with 19 bases between them. CDR3 residues: CASSQDLGSLLGGYTF. The DNA for the CDR3 is TGTGCCAGCAGCCAAGATTTAGGTTCCCTCCTGGGAGGCTACACCTTC.

CDR3 protein: CASSPTGSGEQYF. The DNA of the CDR3 is TGCGCCAGCAGTCCGACAGGCTCTGGGGAGCAGTACTTC. V usage is TRBV5-1 and J usage is TRBJ2-7; maybe TRBD1 (6 bases). V shed 5 bases and J shed 7 bases, with 16 bases lying between them. Germline-derived CDR1 and CDR2 are SGHRS and YFSETQ. The CDR3 is 13 amino acids. Full variable domain (rest looked up from reference TRBV5-1 and TRBJ2-7): KAGVTQTPRYLIKTRGQQVTLSCSPISGHRSVSWYQQTPGQGLQFLFEYFSETQRNKGNFPGRFSGRQFSNSRSEMNVSTLELGDSALYLCASSPTGSGEQYFGPGTRLTVT.

The chain combines TRBV30 with TRBJ1-3, with 12 bases aligning to TRBD1. The CDR3 loop spans 14 amino acids. The V segment lost 8 bases and the J segment 6 bases; nucleotides outside the gene matches: 8. Looked up from germline, CDR1 is GTSNPN and CDR2 is SVGIG (reference sequence). CDR3 nucleotide sequence: TGTGCCGGGATTGGGACAGGGGGCGAAAACACCATATATTTT. Translation gives CAGIGTGGENTIYF.

The chain links TRBV3-1 (or the pseudogene TRBV3-2) to TRBJ2-7; D is uncertain. Germline CDR1 is LGHDT and CDR2 is YNNKEL (reference sequence). Trimming cost V 0 bases and J 1 base, with 7 bases left between them. This CDR3 has 14 amino acids. CDR3 sequence reads: CASSQEYGSYEQYF. CDR3 bases: TGTGCCAGCAGCCAAGAATACGGGTCCTACGAGCAGTACTTC.

This clone occurred once. V gene TRBV7-9 combines with J gene TRBJ2-1, with 7 bases fitting TRBD1. The CDR3 is made up of 15 amino acids. Germline V gives CDR1 SEHNR, CDR2 FQNEAQ (reference sequence). V gave up 5 bases and J gave up 1 base; unmatched junction bases: 5. In DNA, the CDR3 is TGTGCCAGCAGCCCAACAGGGGAGTCCTACAATGAGCAGTTCTTC. Protein sequence: CASSPTGESYNEQFF.

CDR3 protein: CASSLASGSLGELFF. CDR3 sequence (DNA): TGTGCCAGCAGCTTAGCTAGCGGGAGTTTAGGGGAGCTGTTTTTT. The rearrangement joins TRBV5-4 to TRBJ2-2; TRBD2 agrees at 10 bases. The CDR3 has 15 residues. Trimming cost V 2 bases and J 8 bases; bases outside gene matches: 6. Per the germline V gene, CDR1 is SGHNT and CDR2 is YYREEE (reference sequence).

The V and J genes are TRBV2 and TRBJ2-3; TRBD2 is a possible D gene (5 bases). The CDR3 sequence is 13 residues long. CDR1 SNHLY and CDR2 FYNNEI come from the germline V gene. V was pared by 10 bases and J by 5 bases, with 16 bases between. The CDR3 nucleotides read TGTGCCAACACGAAGGTGAGCGGAGATACGCAGTATTTT. Translation: CANTKVSGDTQYF.

V usage is TRBV21-1 and J usage is TRBJ2-3; the table's D gene call, TRBD2, was not cross checked with the DNA. TRBV21-1 is reported as a pseudogene. The CDR3 has 11 amino acids. The DNA of the CDR3 is TGTGCCAGCAGCCGGACAGATACGCAGTATTTT. Protein product: CASSRTDTQYF.

This clone was observed at least ten times. The genes are TRBV28 and TRBJ2-2, with D possibly TRBD2 on 5 matching bases. The length of the CDR3 is 15 residues. Trimming took off 7 bases at V and 6 bases at J, with 18 bases between the two ends. Germline CDR1 is MDHEN and CDR2 is SYDVKM. CDR3 amino acids: CASTRGPLWAGELFF. The CDR3 nucleotides are TGTGCCAGCACAAGAGGGCCTTTGTGGGCCGGGGAGCTGTTTTTT.

This clone was counted only a few times. The chain is built from TRBV4-2 and TRBJ1-1, with a weak D call TRBD1 (5 bases). V lost 5 bases and J lost 3, with 13 bases in between. The CDR3 has 14 residues. Germline CDR1 LGHNA, CDR2 YNFKEQ. CDR3 in DNA: TGTGCCAGCAGCGGCAGGGTGGCGGACACTGAAGCTTTCTTT. This encodes CASSGRVADTEAFF.

The chain is built from TRBV21-1 and TRBJ2-7; TRBD1 was called by the table and not checked on the DNA. TRBV21-1 is classified as a pseudogene. The CDR3 runs 14 residues. The CDR3 nucleotides read TGTGCCAGCACCGCAGGGGGCATTACCTACGAGCAGTACTTC. Translating gives CASTAGGITYEQYF.

This chain joins TRBV6-1 and TRBJ1-6; D perhaps matches TRBD1 (5 bases). The ends were cut back, 5 bases at V and 5 bases at J, with 10 bases in the middle. The CDR3 runs 14 residues. Germline CDR1 is MNHNS and CDR2 is SASEGT. This CDR3 is CASSSRVNNSPLHF. The CDR3 nucleotides are TGTGCCAGCAGTTCCAGGGTAAATAATTCACCCCTCCACTTT.

V is TRBV9 and J is TRBJ2-3; D not resolved. CDR3 length equals 16 residues. Deletions cut 3 bases from V and 1 base from J, with 15 bases between. In germline, CDR1 is SGDLS, CDR2 YYNGEE. In DNA, the CDR3 is TGTGCCAGCAGCGCCCCGAGTCGTGACCGCACAGATACGCAGTATTTT. Encoded protein: CASSAPSRDRTDTQYF.

V usage is TRBV18 and J usage is TRBJ1-6; D is unresolved. Between the trimmed V and J ends, which lost 2 bases and 4 bases, there was a span of 6 bases. The CDR3 sequence is 14 residues long. Germline V gene sequence: CDR1 KGHSH, CDR2 LQKENI. CDR3 coding DNA: TGTGCCAGCTCACCAAAGGCTTATAATTCACCCCTCCACTTT. Translated: CASSPKAYNSPLHF.

The chain combines TRBV10-3 with TRBJ2-3; D perhaps matches TRBD2 (6 bases). CDR1 is ENHRY, CDR2 SYGVKD, per germline. The V end lost 0 bases, the J end lost 3 bases, and 13 bases lay between the germline ends. The CDR3 is made up of 16 amino acids. In nucleotides, the CDR3 is TGTGCCATCAGTGAGTCTTTGGAGGGCCCGACAGATACGCAGTATTTT. Translation gives CAISESLEGPTDTQYF.

The rearrangement links TRBV28 to TRBJ2-3, with 8 bases fitting TRBD2. The CDR3 is 17 residues long. The V and J ends lost 3 bases and 0 bases, in that order; junction bases with no gene match: 8. Germline V gives CDR1 MDHEN, CDR2 SYDVKM. CDR3 protein: CASSLASAGASTDTQYF. In DNA form, the CDR3 reads TGTGCCAGCAGTTTGGCGTCAGCGGGAGCTAGCACAGATACGCAGTATTTT.